The 11 T cell receptor beta chains below come from one sample, sequenced in a study of blood T cells in healthy people across ages. A J-beta primer mix and a sample-barcoded 5' primer were used in a second PCR of about 7 to 12 cycles. MiXCR, run by TCRdb on the 5' RACE reads, gives a single entry per CDR3 protein. Among about 1.6 million distinct CDR3 sequences listed, roughly 30% were seen once. Sequencing was done on a sample of blood. These receptors came from a woman aged 30 to 39 in good health.

This clonotype has only a few counts. The chain is built from TRBV6-6 and TRBJ1-2; D remains unclear. The CDR3 contains 16 residues. Germline V gene sequence: CDR1 MNHNY, CDR2 SVGAGI (reference sequence). Between the trimmed V and J ends, which lost 0 bases and 2 bases, there was a span of 13 bases. The CDR3 loop reads CASSYSGLVDNYGYTF. Here the CDR3 DNA reads TGTGCCAGCAGTTACTCGGGTTTGGTAGACAACTATGGCTACACCTTC.

The sample holds one count of this clonotype. An end of the junction does not agree with germline; a read error may underlie this. V gene TRBV7-9 combines with J gene TRBJ2-3; 7 bases fit TRBD2. The V gene's germline CDR1 is SEHNR and CDR2 FQNEAQ (reference sequence). CDR3 size: 16 residues. CDR3 region: CVSSYLVGGSSDTQYF. The CDR3 coding sequence is TGTGTCAGCAGCTATCTAGTCGGGGGGTCCTCAGATACGCAGTATTTT.

The chain couples TRBV29-1 to TRBJ1-4, with no clear D. The germline V gene encodes CDR1 SQVTM and CDR2 ANQGSEA. V was cut by 4 bases and J by 7 bases, with 10 bases left in between. The CDR3 runs 12 residues. CDR3 nucleotides: TGCAGCGTTGTCTCCGGGAGTGAAAAACTGTTTTTT. Its protein product is CSVVSGSEKLFF.

The sample holds a few counts of this clonotype. The gene calls are TRBV6-1 and TRBJ2-1, with 8 bases that match TRBD2. The V gene's germline CDR1 is MNHNS and CDR2 SASEGT. With V trimmed by 7 bases and J by 5 bases, 4 bases remained unmatched. CDR3 size: 13 residues. Here the CDR3 DNA reads TGTGCCAGCAACGGGGGGGAACACAATGAGCAGTTCTTC. This encodes CASNGGEHNEQFF.

V is TRBV2 and J is TRBJ1-2; D unclear. Germline CDR1 SNHLY, CDR2 FYNNEI. There are 12 residues in the CDR3. V lost 4 bases, J lost 4 bases, and 7 bases lay in between. CDR3 coding DNA: TGTGCCAGCAGTGCAGTTCCCTATGGCTACACCTTC. Translated, it gives CASSAVPYGYTF.

The genes are TRBV6-1 and TRBJ2-3; the D gene is possibly TRBD2 (5 bases). The length of the CDR3 is 16 residues. The germline V and J ends were trimmed by 2 bases and 0 bases, with 12 bases remaining between them. Germline CDR1 is MNHNS and CDR2 is SASEGT. The CDR3 region has the DNA TGTGCCAGCAGTGAATACCCCCGGGGTAGCACAGATACGCAGTATTTT. Its protein is CASSEYPRGSTDTQYF.

This clonotype was found a few times. The rearrangement uses TRBV5-1 and TRBJ2-7; TRBD1 matches at 8 bases. The ends lost 6 bases at V and 3 bases at J; junction bases unmatched: 8. Germline lookup yields CDR1 SGHRS and CDR2 YFSETQ. This CDR3 spans 14 amino acids. CDR3 sequence reads: CASTLDREYYEQYF. CDR3 bases: TGCGCCAGCACCCTGGACAGGGAGTACTACGAGCAGTACTTC.

The gene calls are TRBV20-1 and TRBJ2-7, with D unclear. CDR3 length: 15 amino acids. V shed 0 bases and J shed 2 bases, with 14 bases lying between them. Germline V gene sequence: CDR1 DFQATT, CDR2 SNEGSKA (reference sequence). CDR3 in amino acids: CSARDPTALTYEQYF. CDR3 in DNA: TGCAGTGCTAGAGATCCAACAGCACTTACCTACGAGCAGTACTTC.

This chain links TRBV5-1 with TRBJ1-1; 9 nucleotides agree with TRBD1. V trimming: 0 bases; J trimming: 4 bases; junction bases outside the gene matches: 7. In germline, CDR1 is SGHRS, CDR2 YFSETQ. The CDR3 is 16 amino acids. This chain's CDR3 is CASSLALQGASTEAFF. In DNA, the CDR3 is TGCGCCAGCAGCTTGGCCCTACAGGGGGCTAGCACTGAAGCTTTCTTT. The entire variable domain, with the rest obtained from reference TRBV5-1 and TRBJ1-1, is as follows: KAGVTQTPRYLIKTRGQQVTLSCSPISGHRSVSWYQQTPGQGLQFLFEYFSETQRNKGNFPGRFSGRQFSNSRSEMNVSTLELGDSALYLCASSLALQGASTEAFFGQGTRLTVV.

The DNA of the CDR3 is TGTGCCAGCAGTTCAAAACAGGGAAGATGGGAAGAGCAGTACTTC. Residues: CASSSKQGRWEEQYF. V gene TRBV28 combines with J gene TRBJ2-5; tentatively, D is TRBD1 (6 bases). V lost 4 bases and J lost 11, with 23 bases in between. Germline V gene lookup returns CDR1 MDHEN and CDR2 SYDVKM. The CDR3 is 15 amino acids. Combining the CDR3 with reference TRBV28 and TRBJ2-5 gives the whole variable domain DVKVTQSSRYLVKRTGEKVFLECVQDMDHENMFWYRQDPGLGLRLIYFSYDVKMKEKGDIPEGYSVSREKKERFSLILESASTNQTSMYLCASSSKQGRWEEQYFGPGTRLLVL.

The rearrangement uses TRBV6-2 or TRBV6-3 and TRBJ1-2; D gene ambiguous. The CDR3 is 14 amino acids. Trimming left V 5 bases short and J 5 bases short, with 15 bases between. Germline V gives CDR1 MNHEY, CDR2 SVGEGT. The CDR3 coding sequence is TGTGCCAGCAGTCTCCCGGCGGTGGGTTATGGCTACACCTTC. Translated, it gives CASSLPAVGYGYTF.